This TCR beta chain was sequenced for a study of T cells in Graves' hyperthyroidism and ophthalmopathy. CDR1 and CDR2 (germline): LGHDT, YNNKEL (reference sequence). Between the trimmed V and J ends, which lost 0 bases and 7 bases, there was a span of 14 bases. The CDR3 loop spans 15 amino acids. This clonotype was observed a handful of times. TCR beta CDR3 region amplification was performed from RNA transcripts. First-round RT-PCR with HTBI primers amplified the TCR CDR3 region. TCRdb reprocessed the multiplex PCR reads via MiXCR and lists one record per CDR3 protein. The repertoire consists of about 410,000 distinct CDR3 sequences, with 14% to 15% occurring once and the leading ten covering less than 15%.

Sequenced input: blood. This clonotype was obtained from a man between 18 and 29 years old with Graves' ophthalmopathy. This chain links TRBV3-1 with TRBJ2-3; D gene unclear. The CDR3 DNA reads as TGTGCCAGCAGCCAAGAAGCTCTAGTAGCCAATACGCAGTATTTT. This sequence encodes CASSQEALVANTQYF.